One sample yielded the 22 T cell receptor beta chains listed below, sequenced in a study of cytomegalovirus exposure and HLA in healthy donors. Researchers ran the PCR with 60 Vbeta and 13 Jbeta primers. This table comes from immunoSEQ multiplex PCR, and its TCRdb copy is limited to in-frame clones, with some not included. The sample includes approximately 100,000 clones, around 79% seen only once; the top ten take roughly 5.9%. Sample: PBMCs. The receptors stem from a man aged 55-75 years in good health and CMV-seropositive.

This clone occurred once. The gene calls are TRBV4-2 and TRBJ1-5; 7 bases line up with TRBD1. After removal of 0 bases from V and 2 bases from J, the junction contained 7 bases not matched to a gene. CDR1 is LGHNA and CDR2 is YNFKEQ in the germline V gene. The CDR3 covers 17 residues. For the CDR3, the DNA is TGTGCCAGCAGCCAAGAAGGTGCGCAGGGGGGCAATCAGCCCCAGCATTTT. Translation: CASSQEGAQGGNQPQHF.

This clone was seen more than once but under ten times. The chain has TRBV7-2 and TRBJ1-4; 7 nucleotides agree with TRBD1. The CDR3 loop spans 14 amino acids. Germline-derived CDR1 and CDR2 are SGHTA and FQGNSA. V trimming: 3 bases; J trimming: 8 bases; junction bases outside the gene matches: 6. CDR3 DNA: TGTGCCAGCAGCTTCGACAGGGTTGTGGAAAAACTGTTTTTT. Translation: CASSFDRVVEKLFF.

This chain links TRBV11-2 with TRBJ1-2; no clear D. From germline, CDR1 is SGHAT and CDR2 FQNNGV. Trimming removed 1 base at V and 6 bases at J, with 12 bases between. The CDR3 runs to 14 residues. The CDR3 protein is CASSLGGSSDGYTF. The CDR3 nucleotides read TGTGCCAGCAGCTTAGGAGGGAGTTCGGATGGCTACACCTTC.

The chain joins TRBV7-9 to TRBJ2-7; 7 bases map to TRBD2. CDR3 length equals 14 residues. Trimming removed 5 bases from V and 0 bases from J; junction bases left unmatched: 4. Germline lookup yields CDR1 SEHNR and CDR2 FQNEAQ (reference sequence). CDR3 protein: CASSASGNSYEQYF. CDR3 DNA: TGTGCCAGCAGCGCTAGCGGCAACTCCTACGAGCAGTACTTC.

The chain recombines TRBV5-1 with TRBJ2-3, with no clear D. The CDR3 covers 15 residues. The V and J ends lost 5 bases and 0 bases respectively, with 13 bases between them. The germline V gene has CDR1 SGHRS and CDR2 YFSETQ. CDR3 DNA sequence: TGCGCCAGCAGGGTCGAGGCTTCCAGCACAGATACGCAGTATTTT. This gives the protein CASRVEASSTDTQYF.

This chain connects TRBV29-1 to TRBJ2-7; 15 bases line up with TRBD2. Germline V gene lookup returns CDR1 SQVTM and CDR2 ANQGSEA. The CDR3 spans 15 residues. The J segment lost 5 bases and the V segment lost 5 bases, leaving 7 bases of the junction unmatched. The CDR3 region is CSVLGTSGGSHEQYF. The CDR3, as DNA: TGCAGCGTTCTCGGGACTAGCGGGGGGTCCCACGAGCAGTACTTC.

This clone showed up just a few times. This chain connects TRBV5-1 to TRBJ1-2; D uncertain. V lost 0 bases to trimming and J lost 3 bases, with 3 bases between them. Germline lookup yields CDR1 SGHRS and CDR2 YFSETQ. This CDR3 is built from 12 residues. This CDR3 reads CASSLADYGYTF. CDR3 DNA sequence: TGCGCCAGCAGCTTGGCGGACTATGGCTACACCTTC.

The genes are TRBV19 and TRBJ1-1, with D hard to call. Trimming removed 9 bases at V and 3 bases at J, with 20 bases between. Germline CDR1 reads LNHDA; CDR2 reads SQIVND (reference sequence). The CDR3 runs 15 residues. CDR3 sequence: CASLRGGLGDTEAFF. CDR3 nucleotide sequence: TGTGCCAGCCTCCGGGGAGGTTTGGGAGACACTGAAGCTTTCTTT.

J is TRBJ2-6 and V is TRBV7-6; 9 positions agree with TRBD2. The CDR3 consists of 19 residues. Germline CDR1 reads SGHVS; CDR2 reads FNYEAQ. J gave up 3 bases and V 7 bases, and 16 bases lay outside the gene matches. The CDR3 protein is CASTTGQGRGGSGANVLTF. DNA of the CDR3: TGTGCCAGCACCACAGGCCAGGGGCGGGGGGGCAGTGGGGCCAACGTCCTGACTTTC.

CDR3 coding DNA: TGTGCCAGCAGCTTAACTCTGAGGGGGCAGGGGGAGGGCTACACCTTC. It encodes CASSLTLRGQGEGYTF. V gene TRBV7-2 combines with J gene TRBJ1-2; 7 bases align to TRBD1. Germline lookup yields CDR1 SGHTA and CDR2 FQGNSA. The V and J ends lost 2 bases and 8 bases, in that order; junction bases with no gene match: 14. This CDR3 spans 16 amino acids.

The chain couples TRBV6-9 to TRBJ1-1, with 8 nucleotides matching TRBD1. The V and J ends lost 4 bases and 5 bases, in that order; junction bases with no gene match: 9. Germline V gives CDR1 MNHGY, CDR2 SVAAGI. This CDR3 has 15 amino acids. The CDR3 region is CASSLQTGGWTEAFF. CDR3 nucleotide sequence: TGTGCCAGCAGTTTACAAACAGGGGGTTGGACTGAAGCTTTCTTT.

The rearrangement joins TRBV9 to TRBJ2-5, with 7 nucleotides matching TRBD1. Germline loops: CDR1 SGDLS, CDR2 YYNGEE. With V trimmed by 0 bases and J by 6 bases, 5 bases remained unmatched. The CDR3 is 14 residues long. For the CDR3, the DNA is TGTGCCAGCAGCGTAGGACAGGGAATCAAGACCCAGTACTTC. Translating it yields CASSVGQGIKTQYF.

The chain recombines TRBV5-5 with TRBJ2-3; TRBD2 agrees at 13 bases. Per the germline V gene, CDR1 is SGHKS and CDR2 is YYEKEE (reference sequence). V dropped 4 bases and J dropped 4; count of bases not matched to a gene: 6. The CDR3 loop spans 16 amino acids. CDR3 in DNA: TGTGCCAGCAGCGTACTAGCGGGGGGGCCTCCAGATACGCAGTATTTT. Protein sequence: CASSVLAGGPPDTQYF. The variable domain in full, completed from reference TRBV5-5 and TRBJ2-3, reads DAGVTQSPTHLIKTRGQQVTLRCSPISGHKSVSWYQQVLGQGPQFIFQYYEKEERGRGNFPDRFSARQFPNYSSELNVNALLLGDSALYLCASSVLAGGPPDTQYFGPGTRLTVL.

A remark on this clone: Other DNA sequences of this sample code for an identical CDR3. The J gene is TRBJ1-1, the V gene TRBV11-3, with D perhaps TRBD1 (5 bases). The length of the CDR3 is 13 residues. V lost 8 bases to trimming and J lost 4 bases, with 14 bases between them. CDR1 and CDR2 from the germline V gene are SGHNT and YENEEA. CDR3: CASAREAGTEAFF. The CDR3 DNA sequence: TGTGCCAGCGCCAGGGAGGCGGGCACTGAAGCTTTCTTT.

This clone was seen only a few times. This sequence joins TRBV30 and TRBJ1-2; D possibly corresponds to TRBD1 (5 bases). Trimming pared 4 bases from V and 6 bases from J, leaving 9 bases between. Germline V gene lookup returns CDR1 GTSNPN and CDR2 SVGIG (reference sequence). CDR3 size: 11 residues. CDR3 residues: CAWTGLNGYTF. DNA of the CDR3: TGTGCCTGGACAGGGTTGAATGGCTACACCTTC.

The chain is built from TRBV28 and TRBJ1-2, with 9 bases fitting TRBD1. CDR1 is MDHEN and CDR2 is SYDVKM in the germline V gene. Losses at the gene ends were 6 bases for V and 4 bases for J; bases not matched to a gene: 0. CDR3 length: 12 amino acids. In DNA, the CDR3 is TGTGCCAGCAGGACAGGGGGCTATGGCTACACCTTC. This translates into CASRTGGYGYTF.

This rearrangement joins TRBV5-4 to TRBJ2-3; 9 nucleotides agree with TRBD1. Germline trimming cut 4 bases from V and 7 bases from J; bases unmatched to any gene: 10. The CDR3 has 15 amino acids. Germline CDR1 SGHNT, CDR2 YYREEE (reference sequence). In nucleotides, the CDR3 is TGTGCCAGCAGCGGGGACAGGGTCCCCTTGAATACGCAGTATTTT. Its protein is CASSGDRVPLNTQYF.

This chain connects TRBV6-4 to TRBJ1-6; no definite D call. The CDR3 covers 14 residues. V lost 6 bases, J lost 7 bases, and 13 bases lay in between. The germline V gene has CDR1 MRHNA and CDR2 SNTAGT. The CDR3, as DNA: TGTGCCAGCAGCCCCCTGACGGGAAATTCACCCCTCCACTTT. It yields the protein CASSPLTGNSPLHF.

This clone appeared a few times. The gene calls are TRBV6-6 and TRBJ1-1; 7 bases line up with TRBD1. CDR1 and CDR2 from the germline V gene are MNHNY and SVGAGI (reference sequence). The CDR3 totals 15 residues. V shed 5 bases and J 5 bases; nucleotides not matched to a gene: 11. The CDR3: CASSETQGYFTEAFF. In DNA form, the CDR3 reads TGTGCCAGCAGTGAGACACAGGGGTACTTTACTGAAGCTTTCTTT.

This clone was observed a few times. CDR3 nucleotide sequence: TGTGCCAGCAGTTCCGGGACAGGGGACTTCTACGAGCAGTACTTC. This encodes CASSSGTGDFYEQYF. The rearrangement joins TRBV6-5 to TRBJ2-7; 10 bases are shared with TRBD1. The V segment lost 4 bases and the J segment 3 bases; nucleotides outside the gene matches: 6. This CDR3 spans 15 amino acids. CDR1 is MNHEY and CDR2 is SVGAGI in the germline V gene.

The chain couples TRBV6-5 to TRBJ2-1; D might be TRBD1 (6 bases). The CDR3 extends over 16 amino acids. Germline V CDR1 and CDR2: MNHEY, SVGAGI. V was cut by 4 bases and J by 0 bases, with 13 bases left in between. CDR3 region: CASSSGASSSYNEQFF. DNA for the CDR3: TGTGCCAGCAGTTCAGGGGCCTCCAGCTCCTACAATGAGCAGTTCTTC.

The chain carries TRBV7-3 and TRBJ2-1, with D possibly being TRBD2 (6 bases). The CDR3 length is 13 residues. CDR1 SGHTA and CDR2 FQGTGA come from the germline V gene. V lost 5 bases to trimming and J lost 8 bases, with 13 bases between them. CDR3 sequence reads: CASSAPLADEQFF. DNA for the CDR3: TGTGCCAGCAGCGCGCCTTTAGCGGATGAGCAGTTCTTC.